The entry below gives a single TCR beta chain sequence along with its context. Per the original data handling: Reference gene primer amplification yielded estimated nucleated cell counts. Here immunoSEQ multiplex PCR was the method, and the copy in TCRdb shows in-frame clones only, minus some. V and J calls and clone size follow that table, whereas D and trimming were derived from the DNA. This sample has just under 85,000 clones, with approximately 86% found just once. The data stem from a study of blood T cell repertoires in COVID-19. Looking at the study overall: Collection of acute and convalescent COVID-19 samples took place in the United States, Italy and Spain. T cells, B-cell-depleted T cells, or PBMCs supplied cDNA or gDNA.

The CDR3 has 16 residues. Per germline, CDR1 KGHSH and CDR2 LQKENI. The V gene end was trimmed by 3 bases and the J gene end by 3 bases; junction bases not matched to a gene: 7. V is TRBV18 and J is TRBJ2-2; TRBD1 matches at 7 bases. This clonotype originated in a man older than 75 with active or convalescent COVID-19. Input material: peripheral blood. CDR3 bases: TGTGCCAGCTCACCGCCACAGGGGCAGGACACCGGGGAGCTGTTTTTT. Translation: CASSPPQGQDTGELFF.